This entry lists 32 T cell receptor beta chains sequenced from one sample in a study of regulatory dendritic cells for organ transplantation. The table came from immunoSEQ multiplex PCR; TCRdb's copy has only in-frame clones and leaves some out. Among 4,500 to 6,500 clones listed, roughly 61% were seen once. Sequenced sample: memory CD8+ T cells from blood. This sample's subset: CD45RO+ memory T cells. The receptors come from a human donor in good health.

The chain links TRBV7-9 to TRBJ1-5, with 7 bases aligning to TRBD1. The V and J ends lost 4 bases and 3 bases, in that order; junction bases with no gene match: 6. This CDR3 has 15 residues. CDR1 SEHNR and CDR2 FQNEAQ come from the germline V gene (reference sequence). The CDR3 DNA sequence: TGTGCCAGCAGCTCGGGACAGAAACCCAATCAGCCCCAGCATTTT. Its translation: CASSSGQKPNQPQHF.

V gene TRBV6-1 combines with J gene TRBJ1-1, with 8 bases lining up with TRBD1. CDR1 MNHNS and CDR2 SASEGT come from the germline V gene. The trim removed 4 bases at V and 1 base at J, leaving 8 bases unmatched. The CDR3 spans 16 residues. CDR3 coding DNA: TGTGCCAGCAGTGCACGACAGGGGCCCAGGAACACTGAAGCTTTCTTT. As protein: CASSARQGPRNTEAFF.

By frequency in the sample, this clone is medium-sized (0.01 to 0.1%). V and J are TRBV4-2 and TRBJ2-3; TRBD2 might be the D (7 bases). V was clipped by 0 bases and J by 5 bases, with 12 bases between them. Germline V gives CDR1 LGHNA, CDR2 YNFKEQ. The CDR3 extends over 15 amino acids. Here the CDR3 reads CASSQDSRGGDTQYF. Here the CDR3 DNA reads TGTGCCAGCAGCCAAGATTCTAGGGGGGGAGATACGCAGTATTTT.

By share, this clone ranks as medium-sized (0.01 to 0.1%). This chain connects TRBV9 to TRBJ1-1, with TRBD1 matching 9 bases. Losses at the gene ends were 0 bases for V and 4 bases for J; bases not matched to a gene: 4. The CDR3 sequence is 15 residues long. In germline, CDR1 is SGDLS, CDR2 YYNGEE. CDR3 nucleotide sequence: TGTGCCAGCAGCGTAGCGGGACAGGGAGGCACTGAAGCTTTCTTT. Translating gives CASSVAGQGGTEAFF. Together with reference TRBV9 and TRBJ1-1, the CDR3 gives the full variable domain: DSGVTQTPKHLITATGQRVTLRCSPRSGDLSVYWYQQSLDQGLQFLIQYYNGEERAKGNILERFSAQQFPDLHSELNLSSLELGDSALYFCASSVAGQGGTEAFFGQGTRLTVV.

The V gene is TRBV7-9, the J gene TRBJ1-1, with a possible D match to TRBD1 (6 bases). Trimming removed 5 bases at V and 4 bases at J, with 20 bases between. The CDR3 covers 16 residues. The V gene's germline CDR1 is SEHNR and CDR2 FQNEAQ (reference sequence). As DNA, the CDR3 is TGTGCCAGCAGCGGCAGGACAGATTTGATGCGCACTGAAGCTTTCTTT. As protein: CASSGRTDLMRTEAFF. The complete variable domain, with remaining parts taken from reference TRBV7-9 and TRBJ1-1, reads DTGVSQNPRHKITKRGQNVTFRCDPISEHNRLYWYRQTLGQGPEFLTYFQNEAQLEKSRLLSDRFSAERPKGSFSTLEIQRTEQGDSAMYLCASSGRTDLMRTEAFFGQGTRLTVV.

The rearrangement links TRBV9 to TRBJ2-1; 13 positions match TRBD2. V shed 6 bases, J shed 9 bases, and the junction held 9 bases outside the gene matches. The germline gives CDR1 SGDLS, CDR2 YYNGEE. CDR3 length equals 15 residues. The CDR3 nucleotides are TGTGCCAGCACCAAATCCGGGACTAGCGGGGTTGAGCAGTTCTTC. It specifies CASTKSGTSGVEQFF.

The rearrangement links TRBV9 to TRBJ2-5, with D unclear. This CDR3 spans 12 amino acids. CDR1 is SGDLS and CDR2 is YYNGEE in the germline V gene. The V gene lost 3 bases and the J gene lost 0 bases, with 3 bases spanning the gap. CDR3 region: CASSANQETQYF. The DNA of the CDR3 is TGTGCCAGCAGCGCAAACCAAGAGACCCAGTACTTC.

In DNA, the CDR3 is TGTGCCAGCAGCTCTCCGGGACAGACTCGAGGGGAGCTGTTTTTT. It codes for CASSSPGQTRGELFF. The V and J genes are TRBV7-9 and TRBJ2-2; 7 bases are shared with TRBD1. The germline CDR1 and CDR2 sequences are SEHNR and FQNEAQ (reference sequence). V was pared by 4 bases and J by 8 bases, with 10 bases of the junction left unmatched. The CDR3 totals 15 residues.

V and J are TRBV6-1 and TRBJ2-3, with TRBD2 as a possible D gene (6 bases). The CDR3 length is 16 residues. The ends were cut back, 3 bases at V and 1 base at J, with 14 bases in the middle. CDR1 and CDR2 from the germline V gene are MNHNS and SASEGT. The CDR3 loop reads CASSDVWRGRTDTQYF. The CDR3 DNA sequence: TGTGCCAGCAGTGATGTCTGGCGGGGCCGCACAGATACGCAGTATTTT.

J is TRBJ2-3 and V is TRBV28; D remains ambiguous. The CDR3 covers 15 residues. V was clipped by 6 bases and J by 2 bases, with 15 bases between them. The germline CDR1 and CDR2 sequences are MDHEN and SYDVKM. The CDR3: CASSEVAEATDTQYF. The CDR3 bases are TGTGCCAGCAGCGAGGTTGCCGAGGCCACAGATACGCAGTATTTT.

The chain uses TRBV7-8 and TRBJ2-7; 10 nucleotides align to TRBD1. With 3 bases clipped from V and 5 bases from J, the junction kept 4 bases outside the gene matches. CDR1 is SGHVS, CDR2 FQNEAQ, per germline. The CDR3 is 14 residues long. The CDR3 here is CASSFRTGGNEQYF. The CDR3 DNA is TGTGCCAGCAGCTTCCGGACAGGGGGTAACGAGCAGTACTTC.

The chain recombines TRBV6-6 with TRBJ1-6, with 7 bases that match TRBD1. Germline V lookup: CDR1 MNHNY, CDR2 SVGAGI (reference sequence). Germline trimming cut 3 bases from V and 5 bases from J; bases unmatched to any gene: 7. The CDR3 runs to 16 residues. The CDR3 nucleotides are TGTGCCAGCAGTTATTTAAGGGGGCGAAATAATTCACCCCTCCACTTT. Translating gives CASSYLRGRNNSPLHF.

The chain carries TRBV20-1 and TRBJ2-7; 9 bases line up with TRBD2. V was pared by 5 bases and J by 7 bases, with 3 bases of the junction left unmatched. This CDR3 spans 11 amino acids. CDR1 is DFQATT, CDR2 SNEGSKA, per germline (reference sequence). Here the CDR3 reads CSASSGVEQYF. Written as DNA, the CDR3 is TGCAGTGCTTCTAGCGGGGTGGAGCAGTACTTC.

This chain links TRBV19 with TRBJ1-2; a possible D gene is TRBD1 (6 bases). Between the trimmed V and J ends, which lost 5 bases and 8 bases, there was a span of 15 bases. The V gene's germline CDR1 is LNHDA and CDR2 SQIVND (reference sequence). The CDR3 is 13 residues long. The chain's CDR3 is CASSYRDLEGYTF. CDR3 DNA: TGTGCCAGTAGTTACAGGGACCTGGAAGGCTACACCTTC. Drawing the rest from reference TRBV19 and TRBJ1-2, the complete variable domain is DGGITQSPKYLFRKEGQNVTLSCEQNLNHDAMYWYRQDPGQGLRLIYYSQIVNDFQKGDIAEGYSVSREKKESFPLTVTSAQKNPTAFYLCASSYRDLEGYTFGSGTRLTVV.

The V call is TRBV7-8, the J call TRBJ2-5; 12 positions match TRBD2. Germline V lookup: CDR1 SGHVS, CDR2 FQNEAQ. The junction had 10 bases not matched to a gene; V was cut back by 0 bases and J by 5 bases. CDR3 length equals 18 residues. CDR3 nucleotide sequence: TGTGCCAGCAGCTTAGCGAGGAGACTAGCGGGGGACGGGGAGACCCAGTACTTC. This sequence encodes CASSLARRLAGDGETQYF.

This chain links TRBV2 with TRBJ2-1; D may be TRBD2 (5 bases). The V and J ends lost 7 bases and 0 bases respectively, with 16 bases between them. The germline CDR1 and CDR2 sequences are SNHLY and FYNNEI. CDR3 length equals 16 residues. CDR3 sequence (DNA): TGTGCCAGCATGGGTACCCGGACTCGCTCCTACAATGAGCAGTTCTTC. Residues: CASMGTRTRSYNEQFF.

The rearrangement joins TRBV4-3 to TRBJ1-2, with unresolved D. CDR3 length: 16 amino acids. V shed 1 base and J shed 9 bases, with 21 bases lying between them. Germline CDR1 reads LGHNA; CDR2 reads YSLEER. CDR3 DNA: TGCGCCAGCAGCCAAGTAGCGGGGTCACTCACAGATAGCTACACCTTC. It codes for CASSQVAGSLTDSYTF.

This clone was recorded only once. The DNA for the CDR3 is TGTGCCAGCAGCTCCGGGACTAGCGGGGGGTTTTGGACAGATACGCAGTATTTT. Translating it yields CASSSGTSGGFWTDTQYF. The V and J genes are TRBV9 and TRBJ2-3; 15 bases are a match to TRBD2. V gave up 4 bases and J gave up 3 bases; unmatched junction bases: 9. CDR1 is SGDLS and CDR2 is YYNGEE in the germline V gene. The CDR3 extends over 18 amino acids.

The chain joins TRBV29-1 to TRBJ1-2; unclear D gene. Trimming pared 2 bases from V and 0 bases from J, leaving 10 bases between. The CDR3 is 14 residues long. Per the germline V gene, CDR1 is SQVTM and CDR2 is ANQGSEA. For the CDR3, the DNA is TGCAGCGTTGAATGGCGGCTAGCTAACTATGGCTACACCTTC. Residues: CSVEWRLANYGYTF. The full variable domain, in which reference TRBV29-1 and TRBJ1-2 provide the parts outside the CDR3, is SAVISQKPSRDICQRGTSLTIQCQVDSQVTMMFWYRQQPGQSLTLIATANQGSEATYESGFVIDKFPISRPNLTFSTLTVSNMSPEDSSIYLCSVEWRLANYGYTFGSGTRLTVV.

The V call is TRBV7-2, the J call TRBJ2-5; a weak D match, TRBD2 (6 bases). Germline loops: CDR1 SGHTA, CDR2 FQGNSA. This CDR3 comprises 15 residues. V lost 4 bases and J 0 bases, leaving 12 bases between the germline ends. CDR3 DNA sequence: TGTGCCAGCAGCTCCCTCCGGGACTACCAAGAGACCCAGTACTTC. Its protein product is CASSSLRDYQETQYF.

The chain is built from TRBV15 and TRBJ2-5, with TRBD1 as a possible D gene (6 bases). Germline lookup yields CDR1 LNHNV and CDR2 YYDKDF (reference sequence). V was cut by 5 bases and J by 5 bases, with 21 bases left in between. This CDR3 is built from 16 residues. The CDR3 DNA reads TGTGCCACCAGCTTCCGACAGGCTACCGTGGGGGAGACCCAGTACTTC. Its protein product is CATSFRQATVGETQYF.

The rearrangement joins TRBV5-4 to TRBJ2-3; D may be TRBD2 (6 bases). The CDR3 sequence is 17 residues long. CDR1 and CDR2 (germline): SGHNT, YYREEE (reference sequence). V lost 3 bases and J lost 4, with 21 bases in between. In DNA form, the CDR3 reads TGTGCCAGCAGCTCGAAGGTAGCGTCGGGGGATCCAGATACGCAGTATTTT. It is translated as CASSSKVASGDPDTQYF.

The CDR3 sequence is CASSSGQGEYTEAFF. CDR3 bases: TGTGCCAGCAGCTCAGGACAGGGGGAGTACACTGAAGCTTTCTTT. The rearrangement uses TRBV9 and TRBJ1-1; 10 nucleotides line up with TRBD1. The CDR3 extends over 15 amino acids. V shed 4 bases, J shed 3 bases, and the junction held 6 bases outside the gene matches. Germline V gene lookup returns CDR1 SGDLS and CDR2 YYNGEE.

The chain employs TRBV11-3 and TRBJ1-1; no clear D gene. The CDR3 has 15 residues. The V gene's germline CDR1 is SGHNT and CDR2 YENEEA. Trimming removed 1 base at V and 4 bases at J, with 13 bases between. CDR3 protein: CASSLGKGEATEAFF. The CDR3 DNA reads as TGTGCCAGCAGCTTAGGAAAAGGAGAGGCCACTGAAGCTTTCTTT.

The chain carries TRBV7-6 and TRBJ2-2, with 8 bases identical to TRBD1. There are 14 residues in the CDR3. CDR1 and CDR2 from the germline V gene are SGHVS and FNYEAQ. J was trimmed by 7 bases and V by 5 bases; bases with no gene match: 6. CDR3 DNA: TGTGCCAGCAGCGATACAGGGGGTTACGGGGAGCTGTTTTTT. Translating gives CASSDTGGYGELFF.

The chain is built from TRBV4-2 and TRBJ2-7, with D maybe TRBD2 (6 bases). Germline V gene sequence: CDR1 LGHNA, CDR2 YNFKEQ. This CDR3 comprises 16 residues. Trimming removed 0 bases from V and 6 bases from J, with 18 bases in between. CDR3 protein: CASSQDKTSIPLEQYF. The CDR3 bases are TGTGCCAGCAGCCAAGATAAGACTAGTATCCCCCTCGAGCAGTACTTC.

The chain links TRBV4-1 to TRBJ1-3; TRBD1 is a possible D gene (5 bases). The germline V and J ends were trimmed by 1 base and 2 bases, with 9 bases remaining between them. Per the germline V gene, CDR1 is MGHRA and CDR2 is YSYEKL. The CDR3 covers 15 residues. The CDR3 DNA follows: TGCGCCAGCAGCCAAGGCACGGGGGCTGGAAACACCATATATTTT. This sequence encodes CASSQGTGAGNTIYF.

The chain employs TRBV6-5 and TRBJ2-7; D gene uncertain. This CDR3 has 12 amino acids. The V end was cut by 5 bases, the J end by 2 bases, with 7 bases between. The V gene's germline CDR1 is MNHEY and CDR2 SVGAGI. CDR3 residues: CASSPNAYEQYF. CDR3 DNA: TGTGCCAGCAGTCCCAATGCCTACGAGCAGTACTTC.

There are a few counts of this clone. V and J are TRBV7-9 and TRBJ2-1, with a weak D call TRBD2 (7 bases). CDR1 is SEHNR, CDR2 FQNEAQ, per germline (reference sequence). Trimming removed 0 bases at V and 5 bases at J, with 11 bases between. There are 15 residues in the CDR3. CDR3 sequence: CASSLAGGPHNEQFF. The CDR3 nucleotides are TGTGCCAGCAGCTTAGCCGGGGGGCCCCACAATGAGCAGTTCTTC.

Points on this clone: Compared with germline, one end of the junction differs, possibly owing to a read error. The chain employs TRBV5-4 and TRBJ1-1, with D possibly matching TRBD1 (5 bases). Germline CDR1 and CDR2: SGHNT and YYREEE (reference sequence). The CDR3 loop spans 13 amino acids. The CDR3 coding sequence is TGCGCCAGCAGCCAATGGGGAGGGGATGAAGCTTTCTTT. This translates into CASSQWGGDEAFF.

The rearrangement joins TRBV6-5 to TRBJ2-6; D uncertain. This CDR3 spans 14 amino acids. Per the germline V gene, CDR1 is MNHEY and CDR2 is SVGAGI. Trimming pared 2 bases from V and 0 bases from J, leaving 2 bases between. The CDR3 here is CASSYRSGANVLTF. The CDR3 DNA is TGTGCCAGCAGTTACCGCTCTGGGGCCAACGTCCTGACTTTC.

The chain employs TRBV5-1 and TRBJ1-2; TRBD1 matches at 7 bases. Germline CDR1 and CDR2: SGHRS and YFSETQ. Trimming took 4 bases from V and 8 from J; bases not matched to a gene: 8. The CDR3 totals 13 residues. CDR3 loop: CASSLTGAQGYTF. The CDR3 bases are TGCGCCAGCAGCCTAACAGGGGCGCAGGGCTACACCTTC.